This is a list of T cell receptor beta chains from one sample in a study of PD-1 blockade in classical Hodgkin lymphoma. Clones were read by immunoSEQ multiplex PCR, and TCRdb kept only the in-frame ones, dropping some. The table includes about 52,000 clones, around nine tenths detected once. Sequences were derived from peripheral blood mononuclear cells (PBMCs), sampled before the fourth cycle of nivolumab. The receptors come from a human donor with classical Hodgkin lymphoma. Each CDR3 is given without its conserved first and last residue.

v_gene: TRBV10-3; j_gene: TRBJ2-1; len: 13; CDR3aa: AISGEASSYNEQF
v_gene: TRBV5-6; j_gene: TRBJ2-7; len: 13; CDR3aa: ASSSGLAGGYEQY
v_gene: TRBV21-1; j_gene: TRBJ2-3; len: 13; CDR3aa: ASSARLAVADTQY
v_gene: TRBV19; j_gene: TRBJ2-2; len: 12; CDR3aa: ASSRRETPGELF
v_gene: TRBV7-9; j_gene: TRBJ1-1; len: 13; CDR3aa: ASSLAQGAYTEAF
v_gene: TRBV28; j_gene: TRBJ2-1; len: 12; CDR3aa: ASSLARTSGGKF
v_gene: TRBV7-2; j_gene: TRBJ1-3; len: 12; CDR3aa: ASSPDSAGNTIY
v_gene: TRBV27; j_gene: TRBJ2-7; len: 11; CDR3aa: ASKGDRDHEQY
v_gene: TRBV28; j_gene: TRBJ2-1; len: 11; CDR3aa: AALAGEGNEQF
v_gene: TRBV29-1; j_gene: TRBJ2-6; len: 13; CDR3aa: SVGSGGTGANVLT
v_gene: TRBV29-1; j_gene: TRBJ2-2; len: 15; CDR3aa: SVEESRGGAVTGELF
v_gene: TRBV2; j_gene: TRBJ1-5; len: 12; CDR3aa: ASSEDRVNQPQH
v_gene: TRBV6-6; j_gene: TRBJ2-1; len: 14; CDR3aa: ASSLSSGGWGNEQF
v_gene: TRBV28; j_gene: TRBJ1-2; len: 12; CDR3aa: ASSTLQVNYGYT
v_gene: TRBV19; j_gene: TRBJ1-2; len: 12; CDR3aa: ATNRTAADYGYT
v_gene: TRBV27; j_gene: TRBJ2-7; len: 13; CDR3aa: ASSLKAGGPYEQY
v_gene: TRBV5-6; j_gene: TRBJ2-7; len: 17; CDR3aa: ASSSGPFILAGVSYEQY
v_gene: TRBV2; j_gene: TRBJ1-6; len: 13; CDR3aa: ASSGRTGGSSPLH
v_gene: TRBV29-1; j_gene: TRBJ2-1; len: 10; CDR3aa: SVDRTYNEQF
v_gene: TRBV25-1; j_gene: TRBJ2-1; len: 12; CDR3aa: ASTTLTSYNEQF
v_gene: TRBV4-1; j_gene: TRBJ2-4; len: 13; CDR3aa: ASSQVTDAKNIQY
v_gene: TRBV6-5; j_gene: TRBJ2-2; len: 13; CDR3aa: ASSKLAGATGELF
v_gene: TRBV2; j_gene: TRBJ2-1; len: 10; CDR3aa: ASRDRGNEQF
v_gene: TRBV2; j_gene: TRBJ1-4; len: 12; CDR3aa: ASSTMTGLEKLF
v_gene: TRBV27; j_gene: TRBJ2-1; len: 13; CDR3aa: ASSMFRQVPGEQF
v_gene: TRBV11-3; j_gene: TRBJ2-2; len: 14; CDR3aa: ASSLISGGATGELF
v_gene: TRBV9; j_gene: TRBJ2-1; len: 14; CDR3aa: ASSATGLAGYNEQF
v_gene: TRBV10-2; j_gene: TRBJ1-3; len: 12; CDR3aa: ASSMTGDGNTIY
v_gene: TRBV27; j_gene: TRBJ1-3; len: 14; CDR3aa: ASMSGQGAGGNTIY
v_gene: TRBV19; j_gene: TRBJ2-7; len: 12; CDR3aa: ASSIGTGGYEQY
v_gene: TRBV5-1; j_gene: TRBJ2-7; len: 11; CDR3aa: ASAQGSAYEQY
v_gene: TRBV21-1; j_gene: TRBJ2-6; len: 14; CDR3aa: ASSLRSGSGANVLT
v_gene: TRBV5-1; j_gene: TRBJ1-1; len: 12; CDR3aa: ASSQGQSDTEAF
v_gene: TRBV19; j_gene: TRBJ1-5; len: 12; CDR3aa: ASSIRVGNQPQH
v_gene: TRBV7-2; j_gene: TRBJ1-6; len: 14; CDR3aa: ASSLGGGQAESPLH
v_gene: TRBV19; j_gene: TRBJ1-1; len: 13; CDR3aa: ASSTQDRGGFEAF
v_gene: TRBV28; j_gene: TRBJ1-2; len: 11; CDR3aa: ASSFSRGWGYT
v_gene: TRBV19; j_gene: TRBJ2-1; len: 11; CDR3aa: ASGGPFYNEQF
v_gene: TRBV15; j_gene: TRBJ2-7; len: 13; CDR3aa: ATSRGSGRISEQY
v_gene: TRBV4-2; j_gene: TRBJ2-7; len: 12; CDR3aa: ASSQDWTGREQY
v_gene: TRBV16; j_gene: TRBJ2-6; len: 13; CDR3aa: ASSLSGSGANVLT
v_gene: TRBV4-2; j_gene: TRBJ2-5; len: 11; CDR3aa: ASSQDTMETQY
v_gene: TRBV5-8; j_gene: TRBJ2-5; len: 13; CDR3aa: ASSSPGSTAETQY
v_gene: TRBV13; j_gene: TRBJ2-5; len: 10; CDR3aa: ASSFGGGTQY
v_gene: TRBV11-3; j_gene: TRBJ2-5; len: 12; CDR3aa: ASSLGRGTETQY
v_gene: TRBV5-4; j_gene: TRBJ2-1; len: 13; CDR3aa: ASSLGASKDNEQF
v_gene: TRBV20-1; j_gene: TRBJ1-4; len: 9; CDR3aa: SVKTNEKLF
v_gene: TRBV14; j_gene: TRBJ2-2; len: 14; CDR3aa: ASSERTGILSGELF
v_gene: TRBV5-1; j_gene: TRBJ2-1; len: 11; CDR3aa: ASSSRGHNEQF
v_gene: TRBV5-6; j_gene: TRBJ1-6; len: 13; CDR3aa: ASSLWGSRNSPLH
v_gene: TRBV4-1; j_gene: TRBJ2-7; len: 14; CDR3aa: ASSPIAGATPYEQY
v_gene: TRBV5-4; j_gene: TRBJ2-1; len: 12; CDR3aa: ASSTRLARNEQF
v_gene: TRBV6-1; j_gene: TRBJ2-3; len: 14; CDR3aa: ASSVDRGTSTDTQY